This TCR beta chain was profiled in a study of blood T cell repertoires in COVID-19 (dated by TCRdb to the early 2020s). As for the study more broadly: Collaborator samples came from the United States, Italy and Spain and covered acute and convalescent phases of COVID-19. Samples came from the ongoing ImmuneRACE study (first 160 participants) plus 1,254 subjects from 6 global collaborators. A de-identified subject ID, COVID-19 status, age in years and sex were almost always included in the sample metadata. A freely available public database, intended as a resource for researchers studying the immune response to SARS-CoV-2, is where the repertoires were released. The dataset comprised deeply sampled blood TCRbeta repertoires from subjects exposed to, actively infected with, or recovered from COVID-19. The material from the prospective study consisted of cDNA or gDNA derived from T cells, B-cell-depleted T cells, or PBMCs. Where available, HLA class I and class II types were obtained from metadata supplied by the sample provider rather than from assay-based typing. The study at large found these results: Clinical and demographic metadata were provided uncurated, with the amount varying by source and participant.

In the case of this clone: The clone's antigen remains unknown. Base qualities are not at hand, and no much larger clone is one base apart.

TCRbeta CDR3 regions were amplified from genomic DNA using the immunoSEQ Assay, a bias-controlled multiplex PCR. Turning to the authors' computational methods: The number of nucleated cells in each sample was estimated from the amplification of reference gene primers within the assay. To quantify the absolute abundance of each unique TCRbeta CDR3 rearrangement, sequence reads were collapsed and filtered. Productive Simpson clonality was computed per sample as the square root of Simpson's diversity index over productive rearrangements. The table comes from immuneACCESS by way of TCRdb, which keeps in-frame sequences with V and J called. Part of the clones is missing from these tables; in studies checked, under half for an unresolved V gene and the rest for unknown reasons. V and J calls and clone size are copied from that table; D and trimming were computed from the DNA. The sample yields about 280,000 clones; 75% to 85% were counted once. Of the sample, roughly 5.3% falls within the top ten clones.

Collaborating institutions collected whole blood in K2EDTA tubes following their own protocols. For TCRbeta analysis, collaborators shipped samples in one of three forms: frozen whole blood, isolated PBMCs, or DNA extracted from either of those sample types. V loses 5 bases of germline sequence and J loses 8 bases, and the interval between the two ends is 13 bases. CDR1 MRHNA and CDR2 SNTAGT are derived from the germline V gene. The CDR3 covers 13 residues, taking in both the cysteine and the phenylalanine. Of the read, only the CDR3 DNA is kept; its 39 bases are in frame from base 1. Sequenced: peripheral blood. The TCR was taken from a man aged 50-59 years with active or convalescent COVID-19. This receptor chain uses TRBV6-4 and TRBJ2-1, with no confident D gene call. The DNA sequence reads TGTGCCAGCAGTCCAGATAACCGTGATGAGCAGTTCTTC. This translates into CASSPDNRDEQFF.